The entry that follows covers one T cell receptor beta chain sequence. As yet, its antigen is unknown. The CDR3 extends over 14 amino acids. V gave up 1 base and J gave up 5 bases, with 10 bases separating them. Germline CDR1 reads SGDLS; CDR2 reads YYNGEE. Here immunoSEQ multiplex PCR was the method, and the copy in TCRdb shows in-frame clones only, minus some. Of approximately 3,900 clones listed, almost 90% are singletons. These data originate in a study of brain metastases from non-small cell lung cancer. General observations from the study: Expanded T-cell clones appeared in around 60% of brain metastases over primaries. Paired brain metastases and primary tumors largely shared TCR repertoires. T-cell infiltration was lower in brain metastases than primaries (P < 0.001).

The TCR comes from a donor at least 40 years old with non-small cell lung cancer. The chain carries TRBV9 and TRBJ2-4; D is ambiguous. Sequences were obtained from primary lung tumor tissue. The CDR3 protein is CASSVYGQENIQYF. The CDR3 DNA reads TGTGCCAGCAGCGTATACGGGCAGGAAAACATTCAGTACTTC.